One sample yielded the 31 T cell receptor beta chains listed below, sequenced in a study of control samples from healthy donors and cancer patients. TCRdb's table, derived via immunoSEQ multiplex PCR, lists solely in-frame clones and lacks some. The sample records some 82,000 clones, 70% to 90% being singletons. The sequenced sample was blood. The receptors were sampled from a man between 45 and 60 years old in good health.

The table lists this clone with a count of one. V and J are TRBV10-3 and TRBJ1-2; no definite D call. This CDR3 comprises 14 residues. In germline, CDR1 is ENHRY, CDR2 SYGVKD. V dropped 0 bases and J dropped 7 bases, with 12 bases sitting between them. DNA of the CDR3: TGTGCCATCAGTGAGTCATCATTCGCGGGTGGCTACACCTTC. Its protein is CAISESSFAGGYTF.

The V and J genes are TRBV28 and TRBJ1-2; D remains ambiguous. CDR3 size: 15 residues. Trimming left V 6 bases short and J 3 bases short, with 17 bases between. Germline loops: CDR1 MDHEN, CDR2 SYDVKM. CDR3 residues: CASSTIRNNYYGYTF. CDR3 DNA: TGTGCCAGCAGCACTATCAGGAATAATTACTATGGCTACACCTTC.

This chain links TRBV9 with TRBJ1-5, with D unclear. Trimming removed 0 bases from V and 1 base from J, with 11 bases in between. The CDR3 consists of 16 residues. Germline V gene lookup returns CDR1 SGDLS and CDR2 YYNGEE. The CDR3 coding sequence is TGTGCCAGCAGCGTAGGAGTGAAAAGGAGCAATCAGCCCCAGCATTTT. Protein product: CASSVGVKRSNQPQHF. The full variable domain, completed using reference TRBV9 and TRBJ1-5, is DSGVTQTPKHLITATGQRVTLRCSPRSGDLSVYWYQQSLDQGLQFLIQYYNGEERAKGNILERFSAQQFPDLHSELNLSSLELGDSALYFCASSVGVKRSNQPQHFGDGTRLSIL.

V gene TRBV11-3 combines with J gene TRBJ2-3, with a possible D match to TRBD1 (6 bases). CDR3 length: 15 residues. Looked up from germline, CDR1 is SGHNT and CDR2 is YENEEA. Trimming took 5 bases from V and 3 from J, leaving 15 bases between them. The CDR3 DNA reads as TGTGCCAGCAGCGCTAACAGGGCGAAGACAGATACGCAGTATTTT. Encoded protein: CASSANRAKTDTQYF.

The chain carries TRBV6-2 or TRBV6-3 and TRBJ2-1; 11 nucleotides agree with TRBD2. Germline trimming cut 5 bases from V and 6 bases from J; bases unmatched to any gene: 15. The CDR3 has 18 amino acids. Germline V gives CDR1 MNHEY, CDR2 SVGEGT. CDR3 amino acids: CASSKRPQLAGVLNEQFF. Here the CDR3 DNA reads TGTGCCAGCAGTAAACGACCACAACTAGCGGGGGTACTCAATGAGCAGTTCTTC.

This clone showed up just once. Compared with germline, one end of the junction differs, possibly owing to a read error. The V gene is TRBV7-7, the J gene TRBJ2-2; weak D call: TRBD2 (6 bases). Germline V gene sequence: CDR1 SSHAT, CDR2 FNYEAQ (reference sequence). This CDR3 has 17 residues. CDR3 sequence (DNA): TGTGCTAGCAGCTTAGTGGAGGGGCTCCCCAACACCGGGGAGCTGTTTTTT. It is translated as CASSLVEGLPNTGELFF.

DNA of the CDR3: TGTGCCATCAAAGGGGGGGCTGAGAATGGCTACACCTTC. Amino acid sequence: CAIKGGAENGYTF. The chain carries TRBV10-3 and TRBJ1-2; D perhaps matches TRBD1 (6 bases). In germline, CDR1 is ENHRY, CDR2 SYGVKD. Trimming removed 7 bases from V and 6 bases from J, with 15 bases in between. There are 13 residues in the CDR3.

V gene TRBV20-1 combines with J gene TRBJ1-5; D ambiguous. The CDR3 covers 14 residues. CDR1 is DFQATT and CDR2 is SNEGSKA in the germline V gene (reference sequence). Trimming removed 3 bases at V and 4 bases at J, with 13 bases between. The CDR3 nucleotides are TGCAGTGCTAGTACACCTTTTAATAATCAGCCCCAGCATTTT. It encodes CSASTPFNNQPQHF.

The DNA for the CDR3 is TGTGCCACCAAAGGGGAGGGGGCCAAAAACATTCAGTACTTC. Translation: CATKGEGAKNIQYF. The chain is built from TRBV15 and TRBJ2-4, with 7 bases that match TRBD2. V shed 7 bases and J 1 base; nucleotides not matched to a gene: 4. The CDR3 loop spans 14 amino acids. Germline V gene lookup returns CDR1 LNHNV and CDR2 YYDKDF (reference sequence).

CDR3 sequence (DNA): TGTGCCAGCAGCCCGAGGACAGGGAGCACCGGGGAGCTGTTTTTT. It specifies CASSPRTGSTGELFF. V is TRBV7-2 and J is TRBJ2-2; 8 nucleotides line up with TRBD1. V gave up 5 bases and J gave up 4 bases; unmatched junction bases: 6. Germline V gives CDR1 SGHTA, CDR2 FQGNSA. The CDR3 extends over 15 amino acids.

V usage is TRBV2 and J usage is TRBJ2-3; D uncertain. V was trimmed by 7 bases and J by 5 bases, leaving 7 bases between them. The CDR3 spans 11 residues. Looked up from germline, CDR1 is SNHLY and CDR2 is FYNNEI. Here the CDR3 reads CASIMGDTQYF. Written as DNA, the CDR3 is TGTGCCAGCATAATGGGAGATACGCAGTATTTT.

The rearrangement links TRBV5-5 to TRBJ1-1, with D unresolved. Trimming took 1 base from V and 0 from J, leaving 19 bases between them. The CDR3 runs 18 residues. Germline V gives CDR1 SGHKS, CDR2 YYEKEE (reference sequence). The CDR3 DNA reads as TGTGCCAGCAGCTTGCGAGACGCAAGTTGGGAAGTGAACACTGAAGCTTTCTTT. This translates into CASSLRDASWEVNTEAFF.

CDR3 region: CASSSTGVSYEQYF. CDR3 sequence (DNA): TGTGCCAGCAGTTCGACAGGGGTTTCTTACGAGCAGTACTTC. This sequence joins TRBV6-6 and TRBJ2-7, with 8 bases lining up with TRBD1. V gave up 4 bases and J gave up 4 bases; unmatched junction bases: 6. The CDR3 has 14 amino acids. CDR1 is MNHNY, CDR2 SVGAGI, per germline (reference sequence).

This clone is a singleton in its sample. The gene calls are TRBV7-3 and TRBJ2-3; D may be TRBD2 (7 bases). Germline CDR1 SGHTA, CDR2 FQGTGA. The CDR3 is made up of 17 amino acids. Trimming left V 5 bases short and J 6 bases short, with 24 bases between. The CDR3 nucleotides read TGTGCCAGCAGCCCCCGGGGAGGGGGGGGACTTTGGGATACGCAGTATTTT. It translates to CASSPRGGGGLWDTQYF.

V usage is TRBV5-1 and J usage is TRBJ1-2; 9 positions match TRBD1. J gave up 5 bases and V 1 base, and 9 bases lay outside the gene matches. CDR1 and CDR2 (germline): SGHRS, YFSETQ. The CDR3 contains 16 residues. The CDR3 here is CASSLYADRGIYGYTF. Written as DNA, the CDR3 is TGCGCCAGCAGCTTGTATGCCGACAGGGGGATATATGGCTACACCTTC.

The chain employs TRBV18 and TRBJ1-1, with TRBD1 matching over 11 bases. The CDR3 extends over 18 amino acids. Germline V gene data show CDR1 as KGHSH and CDR2 as LQKENI. J was trimmed by 0 bases and V by 5 bases; bases with no gene match: 11. The CDR3 is CASSLTGQGGGMNTEAFF. CDR3 nucleotide sequence: TGTGCCAGCTCATTAACGGGACAGGGGGGAGGAATGAACACTGAAGCTTTCTTT.

The gene calls are TRBV18 and TRBJ1-2; D uncertain. Trimming took 2 bases from V and 1 from J, leaving 17 bases between them. This CDR3 comprises 17 residues. Germline V gene data show CDR1 as KGHSH and CDR2 as LQKENI. CDR3 in DNA: TGTGCCAGCTCACCATTCGGGAACGGAGCCGGTAACTATGGCTACACCTTC. Amino acids: CASSPFGNGAGNYGYTF.

The genes are TRBV18 and TRBJ1-1; 7 positions match TRBD1. The V gene's germline CDR1 is KGHSH and CDR2 LQKENI. The CDR3 covers 14 residues. The V and J ends lost 5 bases and 1 base, in that order; junction bases with no gene match: 4. The CDR3 sequence is CASSDRVGNTEAFF. CDR3 sequence (DNA): TGTGCCAGCTCAGACAGGGTTGGGAACACTGAAGCTTTCTTT.

This chain connects TRBV6-5 to TRBJ1-5; D is unresolved. Trimming cost V 2 bases and J 7 bases, with 12 bases left between them. Germline V gives CDR1 MNHEY, CDR2 SVGAGI. The CDR3 consists of 14 residues. In nucleotides, the CDR3 is TGTGCCAGCAGTTACCTGGGGATAAACCAGCCCCAGCATTTT. Its translation: CASSYLGINQPQHF.

V usage is TRBV3-1 (or the pseudogene TRBV3-2) and J usage is TRBJ1-6; tentatively, D is TRBD1 (5 bases). Germline loops: CDR1 LGHDT, CDR2 YNNKEL (reference sequence). The CDR3 is made up of 13 amino acids. V was clipped by 0 bases and J by 10 bases, with 7 bases between them. The CDR3 bases are TGTGCCAGCAGCCAAGATCGGGGGTCACCCCTCCACTTT. Protein: CASSQDRGSPLHF.

The chain links TRBV30 to TRBJ1-6, with a tentative D call TRBD1 (5 bases). The CDR3 is 13 amino acids. Germline V lookup: CDR1 GTSNPN, CDR2 SVGIG (reference sequence). V was cut by 2 bases and J by 14 bases, with 16 bases left in between. The CDR3 nucleotides read TGTGCCTGGAGTATAGGGACTCTGTGGACCCTCCACTTT. It encodes CAWSIGTLWTLHF.

The rearrangement joins TRBV20-1 to TRBJ2-1; maybe TRBD2 (5 bases). This CDR3 is 11 amino acids long. CDR1 and CDR2 from the germline V gene are DFQATT and SNEGSKA (reference sequence). Trimming removed 7 bases from V and 16 bases from J, with 20 bases in between. The CDR3 is CSVPDGIREFF. In DNA, the CDR3 is TGCAGTGTCCCAGACGGGATTCGGGAATTCTTC.

The V and J genes are TRBV11-2 and TRBJ1-5; 10 nucleotides align to TRBD1. Unmatched junction bases numbered 6, after V lost 5 bases and J lost 2 bases. This CDR3 is 16 amino acids long. The V gene's germline CDR1 is SGHAT and CDR2 FQNNGV. The CDR3: CASSPTGTGGNQPQHF. CDR3 bases: TGTGCCAGCAGCCCTACCGGGACAGGGGGCAATCAGCCCCAGCATTTT.

V gene TRBV7-8 combines with J gene TRBJ2-5; D is possibly TRBD1 (6 bases). In germline, CDR1 is SGHVS, CDR2 FQNEAQ. V lost 3 bases to trimming and J lost 13 bases, with 12 bases between them. The CDR3 is made up of 11 amino acids. In DNA form, the CDR3 reads TGTGCCAGCAGCTTGGGACACCCGCTGTACTTC. Protein: CASSLGHPLYF. Based on the CDR3 plus reference TRBV7-8 and TRBJ2-5, the full variable domain is GAGVSQSPRYKVAKRGQDVALRCDPISGHVSLFWYQQALGQGPEFLTYFQNEAQLDKSGLPSDRFFAERPEGSVSTLKIQRTQQEDSAVYLCASSLGHPLYFGPGTRLLVL.

The chain is built from TRBV2 and TRBJ2-5; 14 nucleotides agree with TRBD2. The junction had 3 bases not matched to a gene; V was cut back by 5 bases and J by 4 bases. CDR3 size: 15 residues. CDR1 is SNHLY, CDR2 FYNNEI, per germline. The CDR3 here is CASSRGLAGVETQYF. CDR3 DNA: TGTGCCAGCAGTAGGGGACTAGCGGGGGTAGAGACCCAGTACTTC.

The chain has TRBV14 and TRBJ2-7, with TRBD1 matching 7 bases. CDR3 size: 14 residues. The germline gives CDR1 SGHDN, CDR2 FVKESK. V shed 4 bases and J 3 bases; nucleotides not matched to a gene: 6. The CDR3 DNA reads as TGTGCCAGCAGCCCGAGGACAGGACACTACGAGCAGTACTTC. Translating gives CASSPRTGHYEQYF.

The chain has TRBV19 and TRBJ2-1; no clear D gene. Trimming cost V 7 bases and J 9 bases, with 13 bases left between them. Germline V lookup: CDR1 LNHDA, CDR2 SQIVND (reference sequence). This CDR3 region has 12 residues. This CDR3 reads CASTLEGGEQFF. The CDR3 nucleotides are TGTGCCAGTACCCTGGAAGGCGGTGAGCAGTTCTTC.

The rearrangement joins TRBV6-2 or TRBV6-3 to TRBJ1-1; 7 positions match TRBD1. Trimming at V came to 5 bases and at J to 11 bases, leaving 11 bases not matched to a gene. CDR1 is MNHEY and CDR2 is SVGEGT in the germline V gene. The CDR3 runs 13 residues. This CDR3 reads CASSTRGTGAAFF. For the CDR3, the DNA is TGTGCCAGCAGTACCCGGGGCACAGGGGCTGCTTTCTTT.

This sequence joins TRBV7-9 and TRBJ1-1; D is possibly TRBD1 (5 bases). Trimming took off 8 bases at V and 2 bases at J, with 12 bases between the two ends. CDR1 SEHNR and CDR2 FQNEAQ come from the germline V gene (reference sequence). CDR3 length: 13 residues. The CDR3 DNA follows: TGTGCCAGCTGCAAACAGGATAACACTGAAGCTTTCTTT. It codes for CASCKQDNTEAFF.

The chain joins TRBV27 to TRBJ1-2, with D perhaps TRBD1 (6 bases). The V gene lost 5 bases and the J gene lost 7 bases, with 20 bases spanning the gap. Germline CDR1 is MNHEY and CDR2 is SMNVEV (reference sequence). The CDR3 spans 15 residues. This chain's CDR3 is CASSPDYRAVGGYTF. CDR3 DNA sequence: TGTGCCAGCAGTCCTGACTACAGGGCGGTAGGTGGCTACACCTTC.

The chain joins TRBV2 to TRBJ1-6; no reliable D call. The CDR3 is made up of 16 amino acids. Germline-derived CDR1 and CDR2 are SNHLY and FYNNEI. Trimming removed 1 base at V and 5 bases at J, with 12 bases between. The CDR3 region has the DNA TGTGCCAGCAGTGAAGTTCGCCAGGCGAATAATTCACCCCTCCACTTT. This codes for CASSEVRQANNSPLHF.